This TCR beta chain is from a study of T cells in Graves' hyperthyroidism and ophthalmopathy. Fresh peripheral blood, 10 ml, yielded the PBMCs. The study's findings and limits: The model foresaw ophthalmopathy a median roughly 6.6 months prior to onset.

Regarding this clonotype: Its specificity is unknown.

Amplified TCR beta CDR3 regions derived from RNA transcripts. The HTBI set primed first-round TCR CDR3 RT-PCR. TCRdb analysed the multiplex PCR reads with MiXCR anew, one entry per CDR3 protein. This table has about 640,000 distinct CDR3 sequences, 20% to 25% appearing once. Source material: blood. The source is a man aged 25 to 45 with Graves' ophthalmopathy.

Here the CDR3 reads CASSLERGWIQPQHF. DNA of the CDR3: TGTGCCAGCAGTTTGGAAAGGGGATGGATTCAGCCCCAGCATTTT. This chain connects TRBV28 to TRBJ1-5; TRBD1 is a possible D gene (5 bases). Trimming shortened V by 3 bases and J by 6 bases, and 15 bases separated the two germline ends. The CDR3 has 15 residues. Germline V gives CDR1 MDHEN, CDR2 SYDVKM. Full variable domain (rest looked up from reference TRBV28 and TRBJ1-5): DVKVTQSSRYLVKRTGEKVFLECVQDMDHENMFWYRQDPGLGLRLIYFSYDVKMKEKGDIPEGYSVSREKKERFSLILESASTNQTSMYLCASSLERGWIQPQHFGDGTRLSIL.